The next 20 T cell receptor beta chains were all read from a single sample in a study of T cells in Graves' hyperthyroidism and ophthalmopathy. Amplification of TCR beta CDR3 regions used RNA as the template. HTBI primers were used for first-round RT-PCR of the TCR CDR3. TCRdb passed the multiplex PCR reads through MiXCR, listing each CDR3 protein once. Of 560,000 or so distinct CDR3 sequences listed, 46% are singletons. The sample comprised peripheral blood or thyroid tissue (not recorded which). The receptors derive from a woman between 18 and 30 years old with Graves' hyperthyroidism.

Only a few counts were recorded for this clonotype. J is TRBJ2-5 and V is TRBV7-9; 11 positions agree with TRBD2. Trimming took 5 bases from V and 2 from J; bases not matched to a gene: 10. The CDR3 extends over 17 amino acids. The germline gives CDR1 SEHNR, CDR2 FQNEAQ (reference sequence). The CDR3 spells CASSPLAGTSGQETQYF. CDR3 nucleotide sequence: TGTGCCAGCAGCCCCTTAGCTGGGACTAGCGGTCAAGAGACCCAGTACTTC.

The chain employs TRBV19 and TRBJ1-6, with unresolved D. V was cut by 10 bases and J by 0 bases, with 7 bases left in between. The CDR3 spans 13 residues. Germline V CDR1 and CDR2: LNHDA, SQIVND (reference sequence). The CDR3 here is CATTHSYNSPLHF. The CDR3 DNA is TGTGCCACCACTCACTCCTATAATTCACCCCTCCACTTT.

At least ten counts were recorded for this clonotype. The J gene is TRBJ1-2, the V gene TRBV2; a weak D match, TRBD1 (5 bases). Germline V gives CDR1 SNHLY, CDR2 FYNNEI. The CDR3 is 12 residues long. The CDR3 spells CANAAGAHGYTF. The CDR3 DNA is TGTGCAAATGCCGCCGGGGCCCATGGCTACACCTTC.

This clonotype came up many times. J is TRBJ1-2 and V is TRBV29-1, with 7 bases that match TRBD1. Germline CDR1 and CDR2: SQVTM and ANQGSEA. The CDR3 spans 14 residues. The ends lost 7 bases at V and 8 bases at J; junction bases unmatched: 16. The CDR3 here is CSAQTLTGTRGYTF. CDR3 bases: TGCAGCGCCCAAACATTGACAGGGACGAGGGGCTACACCTTC.

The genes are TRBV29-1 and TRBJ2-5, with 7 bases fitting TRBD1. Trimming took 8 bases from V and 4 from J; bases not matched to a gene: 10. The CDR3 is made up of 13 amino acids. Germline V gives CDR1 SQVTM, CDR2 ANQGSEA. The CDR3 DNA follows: TGCAGCCTCCGAACAGGGGCAGGAGAGACCCAGTACTTC. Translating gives CSLRTGAGETQYF.

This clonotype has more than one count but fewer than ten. The CDR3 sequence: CASSPQNSGNTIYF. The DNA of the CDR3 is TGTGCCAGCAGCCCCCAGAACTCTGGAAACACCATATATTTT. This chain joins TRBV2 and TRBJ1-3; D unclear. With 6 bases removed from V and 0 bases from J, the gap between germline ends came to 9 bases. CDR1 is SNHLY and CDR2 is FYNNEI in the germline V gene. The CDR3 is made up of 14 amino acids. Supplemented by reference TRBV2 and TRBJ1-3, the full variable domain reads EPEVTQTPSHQVTQMGQEVILRCVPISNHLYFYWYRQILGQKVEFLVSFYNNEISEKSEIFDDQFSVERPDGSNFTLKIRSTKLEDSAMYFCASSPQNSGNTIYFGEGSWLTVV.

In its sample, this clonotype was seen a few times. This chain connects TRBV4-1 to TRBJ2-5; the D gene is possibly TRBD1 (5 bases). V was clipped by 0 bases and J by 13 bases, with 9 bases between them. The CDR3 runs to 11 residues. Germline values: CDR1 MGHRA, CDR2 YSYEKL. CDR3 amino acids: CASSQDGHSYF. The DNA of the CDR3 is TGCGCCAGCAGCCAAGATGGACATTCGTACTTC.

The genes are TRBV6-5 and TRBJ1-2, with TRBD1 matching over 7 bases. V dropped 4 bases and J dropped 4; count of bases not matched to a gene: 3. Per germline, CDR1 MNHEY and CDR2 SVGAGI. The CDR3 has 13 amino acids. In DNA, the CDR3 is TGTGCCAGCAGTTCGGACAGGTCCTATGGCTACACCTTC. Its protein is CASSSDRSYGYTF.

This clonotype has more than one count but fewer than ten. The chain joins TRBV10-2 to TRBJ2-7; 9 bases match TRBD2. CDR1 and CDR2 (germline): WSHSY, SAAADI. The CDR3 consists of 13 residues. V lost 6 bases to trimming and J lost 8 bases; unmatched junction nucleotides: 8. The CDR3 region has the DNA TGCGCCAGCAGACCCCCGGGACTAGCAAAGCAGTACTTC. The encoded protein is CASRPPGLAKQYF.

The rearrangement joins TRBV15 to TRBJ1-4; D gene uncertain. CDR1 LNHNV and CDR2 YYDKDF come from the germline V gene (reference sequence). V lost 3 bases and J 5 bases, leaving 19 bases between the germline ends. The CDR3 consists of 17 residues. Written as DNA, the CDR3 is TGTGCCACCAGCAGCTTGGAACAGCCTGGACGAAATGAAAAACTGTTTTTT. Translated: CATSSLEQPGRNEKLFF.

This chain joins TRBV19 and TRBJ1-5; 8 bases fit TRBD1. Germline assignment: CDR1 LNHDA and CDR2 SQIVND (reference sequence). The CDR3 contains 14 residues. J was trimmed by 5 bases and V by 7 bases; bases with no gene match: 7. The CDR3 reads CASNTWTGYQPQHF. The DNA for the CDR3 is TGTGCCAGTAACACCTGGACAGGGTATCAGCCCCAGCATTTT.

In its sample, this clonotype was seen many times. CDR3 sequence (DNA): TGTGCCAGCAGCCAAACAGGGGAGGGGCAGTACTTC. Translating gives CASSQTGEGQYF. This sequence joins TRBV7-2 and TRBJ2-7; tentatively, D is TRBD1 or TRBD2 (7 bases each). The CDR3 is made up of 12 amino acids. The V gene's germline CDR1 is SGHTA and CDR2 FQGNSA. Trimming pared 5 bases from V and 9 bases from J, leaving 14 bases between.

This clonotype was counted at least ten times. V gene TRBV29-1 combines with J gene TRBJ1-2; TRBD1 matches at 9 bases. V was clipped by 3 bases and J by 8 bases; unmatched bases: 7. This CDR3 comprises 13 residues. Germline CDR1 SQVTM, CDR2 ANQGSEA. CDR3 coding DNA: TGCAGCGTTGATGCACAGGGGGCAAAGGGCTACACCTTC. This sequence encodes CSVDAQGAKGYTF.

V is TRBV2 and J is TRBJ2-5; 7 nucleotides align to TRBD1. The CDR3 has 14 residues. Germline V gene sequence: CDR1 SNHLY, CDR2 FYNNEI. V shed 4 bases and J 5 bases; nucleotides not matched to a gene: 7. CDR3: CASSGDSPSETQYF. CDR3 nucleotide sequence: TGTGCCAGCAGTGGGGACAGTCCGAGTGAGACCCAGTACTTC.

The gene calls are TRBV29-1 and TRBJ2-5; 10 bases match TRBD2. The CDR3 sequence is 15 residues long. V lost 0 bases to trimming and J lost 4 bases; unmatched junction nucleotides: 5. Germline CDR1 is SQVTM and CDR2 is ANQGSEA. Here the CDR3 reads CSVEDRVAGGETQYF. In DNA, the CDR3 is TGCAGCGTTGAAGATAGGGTAGCGGGAGGAGAGACCCAGTACTTC.

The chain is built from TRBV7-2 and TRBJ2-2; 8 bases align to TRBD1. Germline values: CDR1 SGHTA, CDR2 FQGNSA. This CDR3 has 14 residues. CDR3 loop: CDPPGTGHTGELFF. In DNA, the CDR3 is TGTGACCCGCCCGGGACAGGTCACACCGGGGAGCTGTTTTTT.

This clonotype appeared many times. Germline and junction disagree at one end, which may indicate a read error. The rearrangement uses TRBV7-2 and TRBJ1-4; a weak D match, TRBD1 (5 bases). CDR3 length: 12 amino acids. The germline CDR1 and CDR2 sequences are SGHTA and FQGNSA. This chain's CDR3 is CASSPSDRNPTF. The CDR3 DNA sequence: TGTGCCAGCAGCCCATCCGACAGAAACCCTACTTTT.

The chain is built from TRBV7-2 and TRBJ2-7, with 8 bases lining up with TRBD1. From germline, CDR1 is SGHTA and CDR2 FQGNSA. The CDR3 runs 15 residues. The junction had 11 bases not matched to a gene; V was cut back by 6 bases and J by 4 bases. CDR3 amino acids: CASRKRPGQEYEQYF. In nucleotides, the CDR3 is TGTGCCAGCAGAAAACGACCGGGACAGGAATACGAGCAGTACTTC.

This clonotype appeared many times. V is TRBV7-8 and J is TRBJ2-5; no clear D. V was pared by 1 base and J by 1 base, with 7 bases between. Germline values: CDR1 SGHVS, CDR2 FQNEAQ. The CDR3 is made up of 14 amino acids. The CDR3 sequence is CASSLVRFQETQYF. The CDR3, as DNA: TGTGCCAGCAGCTTAGTCAGATTCCAAGAGACCCAGTACTTC.

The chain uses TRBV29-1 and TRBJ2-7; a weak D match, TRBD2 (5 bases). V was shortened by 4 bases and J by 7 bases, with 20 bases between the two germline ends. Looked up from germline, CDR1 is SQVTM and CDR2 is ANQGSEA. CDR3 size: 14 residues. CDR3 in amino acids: CSVAHPDSYNEQYF. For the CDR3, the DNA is TGCAGCGTTGCTCACCCGGACTCCTACAATGAGCAGTACTTC.